These 12 T cell receptor beta chains share one sample of origin, sequenced in a study of T-cell reconstitution after alpha-beta-depleted transplantation in children. A library of TCRbeta sequences, prepared with unique molecular identifiers, was generated. Via MiXCR, TCRdb re-called the PCR reads, giving one row per CDR3 protein. Of approximately 93,000 distinct CDR3 sequences listed, 6.5% to 8.5% are singletons. The source material was PBMCs from the stem cell graft donor, sampled from the stem cell graft. The receptors here all came from a human donor who donated a stem cell graft to a child with congenital amegakaryocytic thrombocytopenia.

This clonotype showed up many times. The gene calls are TRBV20-1 and TRBJ1-6, with D uncertain. V was clipped by 0 bases and J by 0 bases, with 9 bases between them. The CDR3 is 16 residues long. CDR1 and CDR2 (germline): DFQATT, SNEGSKA (reference sequence). CDR3 region: CSARDITVSYNSPLHF. In DNA, the CDR3 is TGCAGTGCTAGAGATATCACTGTCTCCTATAATTCACCCCTCCACTTT.

Many counts were recorded for this clonotype. The chain links TRBV6-5 to TRBJ2-1; no firm D call. V lost 8 bases, J lost 3 bases, and 11 bases lay in between. Germline assignment: CDR1 MNHEY and CDR2 SVGAGI. The CDR3 is 13 residues long. The CDR3 DNA reads as TGTGCCAGCCGCTTAGGGAACTACAATGAGCAGTTCTTC. Its translation is CASRLGNYNEQFF.

This rearrangement joins TRBV29-1 to TRBJ2-1; 13 positions agree with TRBD2. The CDR3 consists of 16 residues. The V and J ends lost 6 bases and 7 bases, in that order; junction bases with no gene match: 12. CDR1 is SQVTM and CDR2 is ANQGSEA in the germline V gene. CDR3 sequence (DNA): TGCAGCGTACTAGCGGGAGGGCCAGTGGGACAAAATGAGCAGTTCTTC. It encodes CSVLAGGPVGQNEQFF.

This clonotype appeared many times. The CDR3 region has the DNA TGCAGTGCTAGTAATAGCAATCAGCCCCAGCATTTT. It codes for CSASNSNQPQHF. The chain carries TRBV20-1 and TRBJ1-5; D is unresolved. Trimming cost V 3 bases and J 0 bases, with 3 bases left between them. Per germline, CDR1 DFQATT and CDR2 SNEGSKA (reference sequence). There are 12 residues in the CDR3.

The chain joins TRBV28 to TRBJ2-7; 7 bases align to TRBD1. Trimming removed 2 bases from V and 1 base from J; junction bases left unmatched: 8. This CDR3 region has 16 residues. The germline V gene encodes CDR1 MDHEN and CDR2 SYDVKM. In nucleotides, the CDR3 is TGTGCCAGCAGTTTAGCAAGGGACAGAGTTTCCTACGAGCAGTACTTC. This encodes CASSLARDRVSYEQYF.

This clonotype appeared many times. The V call is TRBV12-3 or TRBV12-4, the J call TRBJ2-7; 8 bases match TRBD2. With 6 bases clipped from V and 5 bases from J, the junction kept 6 bases outside the gene matches. This CDR3 is 13 amino acids long. CDR3 sequence (DNA): TGTGCCAGCAGCCGAAGCGGGAGCCACGAGCAGTACTTC. Its translation: CASSRSGSHEQYF.

The sample holds many counts of this clonotype. This rearrangement joins TRBV4-1 to TRBJ2-3, with 9 bases lining up with TRBD2. The V and J ends lost 1 base and 2 bases, in that order; junction bases with no gene match: 7. The CDR3 has 17 amino acids. Germline assignment: CDR1 MGHRA and CDR2 YSYEKL. CDR3 DNA: TGCGCCAGCAGCCAAGCCCGACTAGCGGCACTCACAGATACGCAGTATTTT. It yields the protein CASSQARLAALTDTQYF.

Many counts were recorded for this clonotype. This sequence joins TRBV7-2 and TRBJ2-7; D remains ambiguous. Per germline, CDR1 SGHTA and CDR2 FQGNSA. The CDR3 has 14 amino acids. V lost 0 bases, J lost 0 bases, and 6 bases lay in between. The CDR3 sequence is CASSLATSSYEQYF. The CDR3, as DNA: TGTGCCAGCAGCTTAGCGACGAGCTCCTACGAGCAGTACTTC.

There are many counts of this clonotype. The V and J genes are TRBV29-1 and TRBJ1-5; possibly TRBD1 for D (6 bases). CDR1 is SQVTM, CDR2 ANQGSEA, per germline. The CDR3 has 13 residues. V lost 6 bases and J lost 4, with 13 bases in between. Here the CDR3 reads CSVAPDRNQPQHF. Written as DNA, the CDR3 is TGCAGCGTCGCCCCGGACAGAAATCAGCCCCAGCATTTT.

Many counts were recorded for this clonotype. V is TRBV15 and J is TRBJ2-5, with D unclear. The length of the CDR3 is 13 residues. Germline CDR1 LNHNV, CDR2 YYDKDF (reference sequence). V lost 5 bases, J lost 2 bases, and 9 bases lay in between. The CDR3 loop reads CATSFQPQETQYF. The CDR3 DNA reads as TGTGCCACCAGCTTTCAACCGCAAGAGACCCAGTACTTC.

This clonotype was recorded at least ten times. The chain links TRBV28 to TRBJ2-5; D is ambiguous. Germline CDR1 and CDR2: MDHEN and SYDVKM. The CDR3 is made up of 14 amino acids. V dropped 2 bases and J dropped 0 bases, with 7 bases sitting between them. The CDR3 reads CASSLDSNQETQYF. For the CDR3, the DNA is TGTGCCAGCAGTTTAGACTCCAACCAAGAGACCCAGTACTTC.

This clonotype has at least ten counts. V usage is TRBV10-3 and J usage is TRBJ1-2; tentative D call: TRBD1 (5 bases). Germline CDR1 ENHRY, CDR2 SYGVKD. Trimming removed 5 bases from V and 7 bases from J, with 17 bases in between. The CDR3 consists of 14 residues. The CDR3 DNA reads TGTGCCATCAGTCCAGGGAGCCCGGGGGTTGGCTACACCTTC. This sequence encodes CAISPGSPGVGYTF.